This TCR beta chain stems from a study of EBV T-cell therapy then PD-1 blockade in nasopharyngeal carcinoma. Germline values: CDR1 LNHDA, CDR2 SQIVND (reference sequence). This CDR3 has 15 amino acids. Trimming left V 3 bases short and J 0 bases short, with 9 bases between. Repertoires were generated with immunoSEQ multiplex PCR, while TCRdb's copy carries only in-frame clones and drops some. The sample lists approximately 21,000 clones; about 87% were seen once. Described treatment: AdE1-LMPpoly-expanded autologous EBV-specific T-cell therapy followed by anti-PD-1 nivolumab. Concerning this clone: Its antigen is undetermined.

The origin of this receptor is a middle-aged man with nasopharyngeal carcinoma. V is TRBV19 and J is TRBJ2-1; no definite D call. Sequencing was performed on CD8+ T cells from blood, taken around day 60 from a patient whose treatment included autologous EBV-specific T cells and nivolumab. Here the CDR3 DNA reads TGTGCCAGTAGTATTTCGCATATCTCCTACAATGAGCAGTTCTTC. Translated, it gives CASSISHISYNEQFF.